This T cell receptor beta chain was obtained from a study of T cells expressing NK-cell markers. Study-level background: It was from sorted CD3+CD56+NKG2C+, CD3+CD56+NKG2C- and CD3+CD56-NKG2C+ T cells that TCR beta repertoires came.

Template switching by 5'RACE with UMIs generated the TCR beta cDNA. TCRdb reprocessed the 5' RACE reads, with one entry per CDR3 protein and no DNA. Listed are 500,000 to 700,000 distinct CDR3 sequences; 3% to 4.5% falls within the top ten. Germline CDR1 SGHVS, CDR2 FNYEAQ. The CDR3 is made up of 15 amino acids. Worth noting for this clonotype: Its target is not known.

General study findings and limits: As a fraction of CD8+ T cells, dominant NKG2C+ clonotypes reached roughly 1.0-8% in more than five donors.

Sequences were obtained from blood T cells: a sorted CD56 or NKG2C T cell subset, CD4+ or CD8+ T cells, or bulk PBMC T cells (not recorded which). This TCR derives from a man aged 18 to 29 in good health. The chain links TRBV7-6 to TRBJ2-2; the D call from TCRdb, TRBD1, cannot be confirmed without DNA. The CDR3 loop reads CASSLGGQKHGELFF.